The clone carrying this TCR beta chain was observed a handful of times. This sample was taken from a study of blood T cells in healthy people across ages. The CDR3 sequence is 14 residues long. Germline assignment: CDR1 MDHEN and CDR2 SYDVKM. The V end was cut by 6 bases, the J end by 6 bases, with 17 bases between. A sample-barcoded 5' primer and a J-beta primer mix were used in a second PCR of about 7 to 11 cycles. Each CDR3 protein gets one entry after TCRdb re-called the 5' RACE reads with MiXCR. Among roughly 1,300,000 distinct CDR3 sequences, 45% to 70% were seen once, and the ten largest hold about 6.7%.

This TCR derives from a man aged 18 to 35 in good health. The specimen sequenced was blood. The J gene is TRBJ1-2, the V gene TRBV28, with D uncertain. The CDR3 spells CASRAGQLVDGYTF. CDR3 bases: TGTGCCAGCAGGGCAGGCCAACTAGTGGATGGCTACACCTTC.